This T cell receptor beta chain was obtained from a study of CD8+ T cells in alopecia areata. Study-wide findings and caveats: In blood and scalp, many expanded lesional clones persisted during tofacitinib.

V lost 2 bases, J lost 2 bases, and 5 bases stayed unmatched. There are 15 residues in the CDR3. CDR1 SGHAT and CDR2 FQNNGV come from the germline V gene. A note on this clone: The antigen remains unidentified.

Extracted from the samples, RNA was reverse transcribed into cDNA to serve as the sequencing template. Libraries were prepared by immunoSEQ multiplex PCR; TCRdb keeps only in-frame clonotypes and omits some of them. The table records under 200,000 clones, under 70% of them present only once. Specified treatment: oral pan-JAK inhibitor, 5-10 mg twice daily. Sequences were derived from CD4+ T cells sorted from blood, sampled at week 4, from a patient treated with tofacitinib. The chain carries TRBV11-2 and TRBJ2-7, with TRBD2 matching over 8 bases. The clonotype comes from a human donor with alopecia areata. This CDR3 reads CASSLLAGRTYEQYF. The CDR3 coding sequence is TGTGCCAGCAGCTTATTAGCGGGGCGTACCTACGAGCAGTACTTC.